This TCR beta chain was documented in a study of regulatory T cells in long-lasting Graves disease. At least ten counts were recorded for this clonotype. Time point noted: persistent/refractory GD, antithyroid drugs over 5 years with positive TRAb. Isolated PBMC RNA provided the starting material for the TCR library. Libraries of TCR beta came from iRepertoire HTBI primers plus Arm-PCR of CDR3 regions. Using its own MiXCR run on the multiplex PCR reads, TCRdb lists one record per CDR3 protein. The sample includes roughly 430,000 distinct CDR3 sequences, roughly 21% of them seen just once. The germline V gene has CDR1 MDHEN and CDR2 SYDVKM. The length of the CDR3 is 14 residues. V was cut by 4 bases and J by 2 bases, with 12 bases left in between.

Sequenced here: peripheral blood mononuclear cells (PBMCs), sampled when the disease was refractory, from a patient treated with antithyroid drugs. The chain carries TRBV28 and TRBJ2-7, with D possibly matching TRBD1 (5 bases). The TCR comes from a female donor with Graves disease. The CDR3 loop reads CASSSPPGTYEQYF. The CDR3 DNA reads TGTGCCAGCAGTTCCCCTCCAGGGACCTACGAGCAGTACTTC.